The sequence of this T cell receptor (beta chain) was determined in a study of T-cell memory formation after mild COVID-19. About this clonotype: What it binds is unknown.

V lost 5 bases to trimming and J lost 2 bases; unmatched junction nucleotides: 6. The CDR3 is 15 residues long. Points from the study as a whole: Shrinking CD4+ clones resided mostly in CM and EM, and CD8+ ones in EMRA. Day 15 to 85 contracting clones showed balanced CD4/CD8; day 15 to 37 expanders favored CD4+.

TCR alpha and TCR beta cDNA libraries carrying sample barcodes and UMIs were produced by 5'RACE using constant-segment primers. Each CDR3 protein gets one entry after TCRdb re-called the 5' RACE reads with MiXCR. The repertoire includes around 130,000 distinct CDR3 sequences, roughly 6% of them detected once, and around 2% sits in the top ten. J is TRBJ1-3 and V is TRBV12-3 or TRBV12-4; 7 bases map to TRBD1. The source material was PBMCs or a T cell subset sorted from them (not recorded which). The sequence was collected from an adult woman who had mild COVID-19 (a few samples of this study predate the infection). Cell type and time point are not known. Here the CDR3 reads CASSRQGGAGNTIYF. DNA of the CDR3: TGTGCCAGCAGTCGTCAGGGGGGAGCTGGAAACACCATATATTTT.